This is a list of T cell receptor beta chains from one sample in a study of T cell responses to AZD1222 COVID-19 vaccine. The data were produced by immunoSEQ multiplex PCR, yet TCRdb's version contains in-frame clones alone and is incomplete. This table has about 140,000 clones, approximately 90% appearing once. The sequencing here drew on peripheral blood, taken 28 days after the second AZD1222 dose. The receptor set was obtained from an adult who received the AZD1222 COVID-19 vaccine. The CDR3 runs from the conserved cysteine through the conserved F or W. D genes are given only for firm matches. The size entry is marked missing in some rows and otherwise reads once, few, many or a size class.

>NA|NA|TRBV5-1|TRBJ2-3
TGCGCCAGCAGCGCCGGACTATTCACAGATACGCAGTATTTT
CASSAGLFTDTQYF
>NA|few|TRBV2|TRBJ2-1
TGTGCCAGCAGTGCCGGTCTAGTCGATGAGCAGTTCTTC
CASSAGLVDEQFF
>NA|NA|TRBV12-3/TRBV12-4|TRBJ1-1
TGTGCCAGCAGTTTTGTTGCAGCTACTGAAGCTTTCTTT
CASSFVAATEAFF
>TRBD1|NA|TRBV5-1|TRBJ2-5
TGCGCCAGCAGCTTGACAGGGGGAAGAGTAGAGACCCAGTACTTC
CASSLTGGRVETQYF
>TRBD1|NA|TRBV9|TRBJ2-1
TGTGCCAGCAGCCATCCGGGACAGTACAATGAGCAGTTCTTC
CASSHPGQYNEQFF
>NA|NA|TRBV28|TRBJ2-3
TGTGCCAGCAGTTTAGGAGGACTTGGGGCAGATACGCAGTATTTT
CASSLGGLGADTQYF
>NA|once|TRBV28|TRBJ2-7
TGTGCCAGCAGTGTGACTGGGTACTCCTACGAGCAGTACTTC
CASSVTGYSYEQYF
>NA|NA|TRBV4-2|TRBJ2-7
TGTGCCAGCAGCACCGATTCCTCAACCAGCTCCTACGAGCAGTACTTC
CASSTDSSTSSYEQYF
>TRBD2|once|TRBV28|TRBJ2-7
TGTGCCAGCAGTTGGGCTAGCGGCCTCTACGAGCAGTACTTC
CASSWASGLYEQYF
>NA|NA|TRBV4-2|TRBJ2-7
TGTGCCAGCAGCCAGGCGGGGATTGACTCCTACGAGCAGTACTTC
CASSQAGIDSYEQYF
>TRBD2|NA|TRBV2|TRBJ2-1
TGTGCCAGCAGGCTCGGGGGAGGGGCCTACAATGAGCAGTTCTTC
CASRLGGGAYNEQFF
>TRBD1|NA|TRBV3-1/TRBV3-2|TRBJ1-2
TGTGCCAGCAGGAATCCGGCAGGGGGAGCAAGTGGCTACACCTTC
CASRNPAGGASGYTF
>TRBD1|NA|TRBV5-1|TRBJ1-2
TGCGCCAGCCGGGACAGGGATAATGGCTACACCTTC
CASRDRDNGYTF
>NA|NA|TRBV6-2/TRBV6-3|TRBJ1-2
TGTGCCAGCAGTAGTTCCGGGACGCCACTATATGGCTACACCTTC
CASSSSGTPLYGYTF
>TRBD2|NA|TRBV5-1|TRBJ2-7
TGCGCCAGCAGCCCTAGCGGGGGCAACTACGAGCAGTACTTC
CASSPSGGNYEQYF
>TRBD2|NA|TRBV7-9|TRBJ2-6
TGTGCCAGCAGGGACCAGATAGCGGGAGGGCCAGCTGGGGCCAACGTCCTGACTTTC
CASRDQIAGGPAGANVLTF
>NA|NA|TRBV7-9|TRBJ2-2
TGTGCCAGCAGCTTCAGGCGGGGCGTTAACACCGGGGAGCTGTTTTTT
CASSFRRGVNTGELFF
>TRBD2|NA|TRBV11-3|TRBJ2-1
TGTGCCAGCAGCTTAGATCCTAGCGGGGCGTACAATGAGCAGTTCTTC
CASSLDPSGAYNEQFF
>NA|NA|TRBV4-3|TRBJ2-3
TGCGCCAGCAGCCAGACGGGCCTTGTTAGCACAGATACGCAGTATTTT
CASSQTGLVSTDTQYF
>NA|few|TRBV9|TRBJ2-7
TGTGCCAGCAGCGTAGCCCCCGCTTACGAGCAGTACTTC
CASSVAPAYEQYF
>TRBD2|NA|TRBV5-6|TRBJ2-1
TGTGCCAGCAGCTCCCTAGCGGTTGCCTACAATGAGCAGTTCTTC
CASSSLAVAYNEQFF
>TRBD1|few|TRBV5-1|TRBJ1-5
TGCGCCAGCGGCATTAGACAGGGATTAGGGCAGCCCCAGCATTTT
CASGIRQGLGQPQHF
>NA|once|TRBV10-3|TRBJ1-4
TGTGCCATCAGTGAGTCGATGCGGGGGATCGGTATCTCGTTTTTT
CAISESMRGIGISFF
>NA|once|TRBV5-1|TRBJ2-2
TGCGCCAGCAGCTTGGAACGGGAGCGTTCCGGCGGGGAGCTGTTTTTT
CASSLERERSGGELFF
>NA|once|TRBV3-1/TRBV3-2|TRBJ1-1
TGTGCCAGCAGTCCGGGCACTGAAGCTTTCTTT
CASSPGTEAFF
>NA|NA|TRBV7-8|TRBJ1-3
TGTGCCAGCAGCTTAAATTGGGGCCTCTCTGGAAACACCATATATTTT
CASSLNWGLSGNTIYF
>NA|NA|TRBV4-2|TRBJ2-7
TGTGCCAGCAGCCAAGAGGAATCAGGGTCCCGCGAGCAGTACTTC
CASSQEESGSREQYF
>NA|NA|TRBV7-8|TRBJ2-6
TGTGCCAGCAGCTTAGGCTGGGGTACGGGGGCCAACGTCCTGACTTTC
CASSLGWGTGANVLTF
>NA|NA|TRBV27|TRBJ2-7
TGTGCCAGCAGTTACAAGAGACAGGATCTCTACGAGCAGTACTTC
CASSYKRQDLYEQYF
>NA|NA|TRBV7-2|TRBJ1-2
TGTGCCAGCAGCGGACGGACGGAGCTCTATGGCTACACCTTC
CASSGRTELYGYTF
>NA|NA|TRBV6-2/TRBV6-3|TRBJ1-5
TGTGCCAGCAGCACCGACAGGTCTTACAATCAGCCCCAGCATTTT
CASSTDRSYNQPQHF
>NA|NA|TRBV28|TRBJ1-5
TGTGCCAGCAGTGCCACGGACGGGAATAATCAGCCCCAGCATTTT
CASSATDGNNQPQHF
>TRBD1|NA|TRBV6-6|TRBJ2-2
TGTGCCAGCAGCGCAGGGGGCCACACCGGGGAGCTGTTTTTT
CASSAGGHTGELFF
>NA|NA|TRBV28|TRBJ1-5
TGTGCCAGCAGTTTATCCCCGGGTGTTCAGCCCCAGCATTTT
CASSLSPGVQPQHF
>TRBD2|few|TRBV6-5|TRBJ2-7
TGTGCCAGCAGTTACTCGGGGACTAGGGACGAGCAGTACTTC
CASSYSGTRDEQYF
>TRBD1|NA|TRBV15|TRBJ1-1
TGTGCCACCAGCAGAATGGAGGGGGCTGTAACTGAAGCTTTCTTT
CATSRMEGAVTEAFF
>NA|NA|TRBV5-4|TRBJ1-3
TGTGCCAGCAGCTTATGGGGCAGTGGAAACACCATATATTTT
CASSLWGSGNTIYF
>NA|NA|TRBV7-3|TRBJ2-3
TGTGCCAGCAGCTACCGCGGGCGGGACGGTACGCAGTATTTT
CASSYRGRDGTQYF
>TRBD1|NA|TRBV5-1|TRBJ1-6
TGCGCCAGCAGCTCGACAGGGAATTCACCCCTCCACTTT
CASSSTGNSPLHF
>NA|NA|TRBV25-1|TRBJ1-6
TGTGCCAGCAGTGAAAAGAAACAGGGAGGGCGTAATTCACCCCTCCACTTT
CASSEKKQGGRNSPLHF